Presented here are 28 T cell receptor beta chains from one specimen sequenced in a study of vaccination and CD4 T cells after COVID-19. An Oncomine TCR Beta short-read assay was used to sequence the DNA from cultured CD4+ T cells. TCRdb re-called the PCR reads through MiXCR, storing one row per CDR3 protein. Here the sample spans about 5,000 distinct CDR3 sequences, over 35% being singletons. No antigen is known for these receptors. Treatment here: roughly 11-day PBMC culture with coronavirus spike peptide pools or control peptides (ViraFEST assay). Sequenced material: CD4+ T cells from blood, cultured in vitro. The receptors were sampled from a human donor who had recovered from COVID-19.

The chain couples TRBV20-1 to TRBJ2-1, with a weak D call TRBD2 (6 bases). The V end lost 6 bases, the J end lost 6 bases, and 18 bases lay between the germline ends. The CDR3 contains 14 residues. Germline CDR1 DFQATT, CDR2 SNEGSKA (reference sequence). CDR3 loop: CSARNSGGGNEQFF. Here the CDR3 DNA reads TGCAGTGCGCGCAACAGTGGGGGAGGCAATGAGCAGTTCTTC.

This clonotype came up a few times. The chain recombines TRBV11-3 with TRBJ1-1, with D uncertain. This CDR3 comprises 13 residues. CDR1 and CDR2 from the germline V gene are SGHNT and YENEEA. Trimming removed 1 base from V and 1 base from J, with 4 bases in between. This chain's CDR3 is CASSLVRNTEAFF. The DNA for the CDR3 is TGTGCCAGCAGCTTAGTAAGGAACACTGAAGCTTTCTTT.

This clonotype was counted between two and nine times. The rearrangement uses TRBV7-2 and TRBJ2-7, with TRBD1 matching over 8 bases. The CDR3 totals 16 residues. The V segment lost 5 bases and the J segment 0 bases; nucleotides outside the gene matches: 9. The germline CDR1 and CDR2 sequences are SGHTA and FQGNSA. This chain's CDR3 is CASSPWTGINSYEQYF. The DNA for the CDR3 is TGTGCCAGCAGCCCCTGGACAGGGATAAACTCCTACGAGCAGTACTTC.

Relative to its sample, this clonotype is medium-sized (0.01 to 0.1%). This chain joins TRBV12-3 or TRBV12-4 and TRBJ1-3, with 8 bases aligning to TRBD1. The CDR3 extends over 13 amino acids. V lost 5 bases to trimming and J lost 3 bases; unmatched junction nucleotides: 0. As DNA, the CDR3 is TGTGCCAGCAGTACAGGGGGTGGAAACACCATATATTTT. Amino acid sequence: CASSTGGGNTIYF.

V usage is TRBV20-1 and J usage is TRBJ2-1; 9 bases line up with TRBD2. The CDR3 is made up of 15 amino acids. Unmatched junction bases numbered 5, after V lost 0 bases and J lost 5 bases. CDR1 and CDR2 (germline): DFQATT, SNEGSKA (reference sequence). CDR3 sequence: CSARDGRGGNNEQFF. The CDR3 coding sequence is TGCAGTGCTAGAGATGGGCGGGGGGGAAACAATGAGCAGTTCTTC.

J is TRBJ1-2 and V is TRBV12-3 or TRBV12-4; 7 bases are shared with TRBD1. With V trimmed by 4 bases and J by 5 bases, 7 bases remained unmatched. This CDR3 is built from 14 residues. This CDR3 is CASSSPGGLYGYTF. Here the CDR3 DNA reads TGTGCCAGCAGTTCCCCAGGGGGGCTTTATGGCTACACCTTC.

This clonotype came up a few times. This chain links TRBV5-5 with TRBJ2-7; D possibly corresponds to TRBD1 (7 bases). The CDR3 runs to 14 residues. The V gene's germline CDR1 is SGHKS and CDR2 YYEKEE (reference sequence). V lost 4 bases and J 6 bases, leaving 17 bases between the germline ends. This CDR3 is CASSRTGGEGEQYF. In DNA form, the CDR3 reads TGTGCCAGCAGCCGGACAGGAGGGGAAGGCGAGCAGTACTTC.

The rearrangement links TRBV11-3 to TRBJ2-7; D possibly corresponds to TRBD2 (7 bases). Germline assignment: CDR1 SGHNT and CDR2 YENEEA. V lost 8 bases and J 4 bases, leaving 15 bases between the germline ends. The CDR3 covers 13 residues. The CDR3, as DNA: TGTGCCAGCCACCCGGGGGGCGTTTACGAGCAGTACTTC. It is translated as CASHPGGVYEQYF.

This clonotype was picked up a small number of times. The chain uses TRBV7-2 and TRBJ1-5, with D unresolved. This CDR3 is 13 amino acids long. The germline V gene encodes CDR1 SGHTA and CDR2 FQGNSA. V gave up 2 bases and J gave up 5 bases, with 7 bases separating them. The CDR3 loop reads CASSLFLDQPQHF. The CDR3 nucleotides read TGTGCCAGCAGCTTATTCTTAGATCAGCCCCAGCATTTT.

This clonotype was counted only a few times. The chain carries TRBV27 and TRBJ1-2; TRBD1 might be the D (5 bases). Germline CDR1 MNHEY, CDR2 SMNVEV (reference sequence). The CDR3 extends over 16 amino acids. V lost 6 bases and J lost 6, with 23 bases in between. The CDR3 DNA reads TGTGCCAGCAGGACGTTTGTCGGGCCAGGGAGCCATGGCTACACCTTC. Protein product: CASRTFVGPGSHGYTF.

This chain links TRBV20-1 with TRBJ1-5; TRBD1 agrees at 9 bases. The CDR3 contains 15 residues. J lost 2 bases, V lost 6 bases, and 8 bases had no gene match. Germline V lookup: CDR1 DFQATT, CDR2 SNEGSKA (reference sequence). CDR3 coding DNA: TGCAGTGCGCTACAGGGGGCGCTGGGCAATCAGCCCCAGCATTTT. As protein: CSALQGALGNQPQHF.

The chain employs TRBV4-3 and TRBJ1-1; no reliable D call. CDR1 and CDR2 from the germline V gene are LGHNA and YSLEER. The CDR3 is made up of 14 amino acids. V lost 0 bases and J 3 bases, leaving 8 bases between the germline ends. CDR3 protein: CASSQENHYTEAFF. The CDR3 DNA is TGCGCCAGCAGCCAAGAGAACCATTACACTGAAGCTTTCTTT.

This clonotype was found a few times. This chain joins TRBV27 and TRBJ1-1, with TRBD1 matching over 7 bases. The CDR3 contains 15 residues. Germline lookup yields CDR1 MNHEY and CDR2 SMNVEV (reference sequence). V trimming: 6 bases; J trimming: 7 bases; junction bases outside the gene matches: 14. The CDR3 bases are TGTGCCAGCAGGGCTCCCTTGAGGGACAGTTTTGAAGCTTTCTTT. Encoded protein: CASRAPLRDSFEAFF.

The chain couples TRBV11-3 to TRBJ2-2, with TRBD2 as a possible D gene (5 bases). CDR1 is SGHNT and CDR2 is YENEEA in the germline V gene. The CDR3 extends over 16 amino acids. V gave up 1 base and J gave up 7 bases, with 16 bases separating them. The CDR3 region has the DNA TGTGCCAGCAGCTTAGTTAGCGTGAAGCAAATCGGGGAGCTGTTTTTT. Protein product: CASSLVSVKQIGELFF.

The rearrangement links TRBV6-1 to TRBJ1-5; D is perhaps TRBD1 (5 bases). Trimming removed 6 bases from V and 10 bases from J, with 19 bases in between. CDR3 size: 14 residues. CDR1 is MNHNS, CDR2 SASEGT, per germline. CDR3 loop: CASSPRRGMYPQHF. In nucleotides, the CDR3 is TGTGCCAGCAGCCCGAGACGGGGGATGTATCCCCAGCATTTT.

This chain links TRBV29-1 with TRBJ2-3; D gene unclear. Germline CDR1 is SQVTM and CDR2 is ANQGSEA. CDR3 length equals 13 residues. V lost 6 bases and J 1 base, leaving 11 bases between the germline ends. The CDR3 sequence: CSVRIGGTDTQYF. The CDR3 nucleotides are TGCAGCGTCCGGATAGGTGGCACAGATACGCAGTATTTT.

The rearrangement links TRBV5-4 to TRBJ2-7; 8 bases match TRBD2. The germline V gene encodes CDR1 SGHNT and CDR2 YYREEE (reference sequence). This CDR3 comprises 14 residues. V was clipped by 4 bases and J by 5 bases; unmatched bases: 8. The CDR3 protein is CASSPGGDAHEQYF. Written as DNA, the CDR3 is TGTGCCAGCAGCCCGGGGGGGGATGCCCACGAGCAGTACTTC.

This chain links TRBV2 with TRBJ1-6, with no clear D. This CDR3 comprises 15 residues. V lost 3 bases and J 6 bases, leaving 12 bases between the germline ends. Germline V CDR1 and CDR2: SNHLY, FYNNEI. CDR3 nucleotide sequence: TGTGCCAGCAGTGACAGCCAACTTATTAATTCACCCCTCCACTTT. Protein product: CASSDSQLINSPLHF.

The rearrangement joins TRBV7-2 to TRBJ2-7, with a possible D match to TRBD2 (5 bases). V was pared by 1 base and J by 4 bases, with 14 bases between. The CDR3 spans 15 residues. The V gene's germline CDR1 is SGHTA and CDR2 FQGNSA. The CDR3 loop reads CASSLDGLEGYEQYF. The CDR3 nucleotides are TGTGCCAGCAGCTTAGATGGCCTAGAGGGTTACGAGCAGTACTTC.

As for this clonotype: A much larger clone lies a single base off, so this may be a read error. V and J are TRBV6-5 and TRBJ1-5; TRBD1 is a possible D gene (5 bases). CDR3 size: 15 residues. Germline CDR1 reads MNHEY; CDR2 reads SVGAGI. CDR3 sequence (DNA): TGTGCCAGCAGTTACTCGGTGGACAACAATCAGCCCCGGCATTTT. This codes for CASSYSVDNNQPRHF.

The chain recombines TRBV3-1 with TRBJ2-5; the D is unclear. Trimming removed 1 base at V and 4 bases at J, with 10 bases between. Germline V CDR1 and CDR2: LGHDT, YNNKEL (reference sequence). The CDR3 covers 14 residues. The CDR3 region has the DNA TGTGCCAGCAGCCAAGCATCAGGTGGAGAGACCCAGTACTTC. Protein product: CASSQASGGETQYF.

The V and J genes are TRBV19 and TRBJ2-7, with TRBD1 identical over 9 bases. The germline CDR1 and CDR2 sequences are LNHDA and SQIVND (reference sequence). The CDR3 is 16 residues long. The ends lost 4 bases at V and 0 bases at J; junction bases unmatched: 7. CDR3 region: CASSSWGQGSSYEQYF. The CDR3 DNA reads TGTGCCAGTAGTAGCTGGGGACAGGGAAGCTCCTACGAGCAGTACTTC.

This chain connects TRBV6-1 to TRBJ2-5; a possible D gene is TRBD1 (6 bases). There are 13 residues in the CDR3. V dropped 2 bases and J dropped 6 bases, with 10 bases sitting between them. Germline V gene lookup returns CDR1 MNHNS and CDR2 SASEGT. Here the CDR3 DNA reads TGTGCCAGCAGTGAAACGGACAGCCAGACCCAGTACTTC. Amino acids: CASSETDSQTQYF.

There are a few counts of this clonotype. The rearrangement uses TRBV7-2 and TRBJ2-5, with D tentatively TRBD1 (6 bases). Trimming took 4 bases from V and 5 from J, leaving 17 bases between them. CDR1 is SGHTA and CDR2 is FQGNSA in the germline V gene. The CDR3 consists of 15 residues. CDR3 region: CASSSMGARGETQYF. The DNA for the CDR3 is TGTGCCAGCAGCTCGATGGGGGCTCGAGGGGAGACCCAGTACTTC.

Here the CDR3 reads CASSLGPDTNYEQYF. Written as DNA, the CDR3 is TGTGCCAGCAGTCTAGGACCAGACACAAACTACGAGCAGTACTTC. The V gene is TRBV5-4, the J gene TRBJ2-7; D remains unclear. CDR3 size: 15 residues. CDR1 and CDR2 from the germline V gene are SGHNT and YYREEE (reference sequence). Trimming took 5 bases from V and 3 from J, leaving 18 bases between them.

This clonotype has a handful of counts. The chain is built from TRBV12-3 or TRBV12-4 and TRBJ2-2; D unclear. The V gene lost 1 base and the J gene lost 2 bases, with 14 bases spanning the gap. This CDR3 region has 17 residues. The DNA of the CDR3 is TGTGCCAGCAGTTTAGGGACGCCTTCACCTAACACCGGGGAGCTGTTTTTT. Protein sequence: CASSLGTPSPNTGELFF.

The V gene is TRBV6-2 or TRBV6-3, the J gene TRBJ2-7, with a possible D match to TRBD2 (6 bases). Germline loops: CDR1 MNHEY, CDR2 SVGEGT. The CDR3 has 15 amino acids. Deletions cut 4 bases from V and 2 bases from J, with 15 bases between. The CDR3 loop is CASSWLRGAAYEQYF. CDR3 bases: TGTGCCAGCAGTTGGTTGCGCGGGGCCGCCTACGAGCAGTACTTC.

This chain joins TRBV11-2 and TRBJ2-5; D may be TRBD1 or TRBD2 (5 bases each). V was shortened by 0 bases and J by 0 bases, with 11 bases between the two germline ends. Germline lookup yields CDR1 SGHAT and CDR2 FQNNGV. This CDR3 has 16 amino acids. Written as DNA, the CDR3 is TGTGCCAGCAGCTTAGAAGGGGTGGGGGACCAAGAGACCCAGTACTTC. Translating gives CASSLEGVGDQETQYF.